The 2 T cell receptor beta chains listed next were all sequenced from one sample in a study of blood T cell repertoires in COVID-19. The repertoire was sequenced with immunoSEQ multiplex PCR; TCRdb's copy has only in-frame clones and lacks some. There are about 100,000 clones in the sample; 85% to 90% occur only once, and 4.5% to 6% lies in the top ten. Input material: peripheral blood. The receptors derive from a human donor in a cohort sampled during active COVID-19.

This sequence joins TRBV5-1 and TRBJ2-3, with 11 bases that match TRBD1. Germline values: CDR1 SGHRS, CDR2 YFSETQ. The CDR3 runs 16 residues. Germline trimming cut 0 bases from V and 4 bases from J; bases unmatched to any gene: 4. The DNA of the CDR3 is TGCGCCAGCAGCTTGGCCGGGACAGGGGGGTCAGATACGCAGTATTTT. It specifies CASSLAGTGGSDTQYF.

The chain combines TRBV12-5 with TRBJ1-2; D possibly corresponds to TRBD1 (5 bases). CDR3 length: 14 amino acids. V was pared by 1 base and J by 4 bases, with 10 bases between. CDR1 and CDR2 from the germline V gene are LGHNT and FRNRAP. DNA of the CDR3: TGTGCTAGTGGTTTGGGCAGGGTATCCTATGGCTACACCTTC. The encoded protein is CASGLGRVSYGYTF.